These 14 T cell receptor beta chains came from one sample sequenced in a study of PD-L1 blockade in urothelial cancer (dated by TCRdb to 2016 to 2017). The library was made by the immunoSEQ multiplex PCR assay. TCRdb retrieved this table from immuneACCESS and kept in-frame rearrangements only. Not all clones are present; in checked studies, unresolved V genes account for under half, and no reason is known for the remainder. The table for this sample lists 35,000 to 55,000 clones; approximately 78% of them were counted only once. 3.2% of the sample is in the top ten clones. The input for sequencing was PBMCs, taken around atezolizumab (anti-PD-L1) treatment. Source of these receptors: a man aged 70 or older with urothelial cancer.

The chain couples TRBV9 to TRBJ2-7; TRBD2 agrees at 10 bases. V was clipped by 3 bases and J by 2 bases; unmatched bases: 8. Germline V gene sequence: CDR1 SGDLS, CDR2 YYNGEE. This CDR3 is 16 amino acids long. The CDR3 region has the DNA TGTGCCAGCAGCGAGCTAGCGGGGGCATACACCTACGAGCAGTACTTC. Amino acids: CASSELAGAYTYEQYF.

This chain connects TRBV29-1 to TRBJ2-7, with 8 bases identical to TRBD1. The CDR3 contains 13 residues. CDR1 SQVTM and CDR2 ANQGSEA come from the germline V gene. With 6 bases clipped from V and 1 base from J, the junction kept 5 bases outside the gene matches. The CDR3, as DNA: TGCAGCGTGCTGGACAGGGCATCCTACGAGCAGTACTTC. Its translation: CSVLDRASYEQYF.

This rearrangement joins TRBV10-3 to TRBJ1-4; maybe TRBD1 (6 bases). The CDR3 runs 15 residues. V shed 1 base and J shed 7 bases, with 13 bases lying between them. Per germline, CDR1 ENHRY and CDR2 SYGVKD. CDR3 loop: CAISEYTGRGEKLFF. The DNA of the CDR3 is TGTGCCATCAGTGAGTACACCGGCAGGGGTGAAAAACTGTTTTTT.

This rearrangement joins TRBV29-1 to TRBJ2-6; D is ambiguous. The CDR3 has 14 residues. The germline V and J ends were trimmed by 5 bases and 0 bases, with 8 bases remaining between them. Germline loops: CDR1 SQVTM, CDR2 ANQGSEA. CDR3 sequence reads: CSVSQDSGANVLTF. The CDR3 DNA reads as TGCAGCGTTTCCCAGGACTCTGGGGCCAACGTCCTGACTTTC.

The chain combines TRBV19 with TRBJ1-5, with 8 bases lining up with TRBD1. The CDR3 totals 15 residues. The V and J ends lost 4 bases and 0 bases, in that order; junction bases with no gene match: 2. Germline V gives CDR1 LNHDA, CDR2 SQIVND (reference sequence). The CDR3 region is CASSKTGDSNQPQHF. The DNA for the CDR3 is TGTGCCAGTAGTAAGACAGGGGATAGCAATCAGCCCCAGCATTTT.

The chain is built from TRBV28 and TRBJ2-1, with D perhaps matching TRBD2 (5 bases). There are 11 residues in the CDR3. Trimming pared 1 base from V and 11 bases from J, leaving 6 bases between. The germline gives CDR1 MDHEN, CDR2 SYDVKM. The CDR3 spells CASSLSGKQFF. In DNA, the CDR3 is TGTGCCAGCAGTTTATCGGGGAAGCAGTTCTTC.

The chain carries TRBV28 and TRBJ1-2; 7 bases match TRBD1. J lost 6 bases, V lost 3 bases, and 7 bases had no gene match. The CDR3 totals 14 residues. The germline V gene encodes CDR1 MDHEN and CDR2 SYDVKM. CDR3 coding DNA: TGTGCCAGCAGTTTCTCGGGACAGAGGAATGGCTACACCTTC. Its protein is CASSFSGQRNGYTF.

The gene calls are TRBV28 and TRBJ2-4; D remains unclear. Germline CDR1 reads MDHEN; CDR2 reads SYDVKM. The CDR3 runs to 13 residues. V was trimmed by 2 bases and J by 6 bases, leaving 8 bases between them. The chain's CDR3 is CASSLTETNIQYF. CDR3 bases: TGTGCCAGCAGTTTAACGGAGACAAACATTCAGTACTTC.

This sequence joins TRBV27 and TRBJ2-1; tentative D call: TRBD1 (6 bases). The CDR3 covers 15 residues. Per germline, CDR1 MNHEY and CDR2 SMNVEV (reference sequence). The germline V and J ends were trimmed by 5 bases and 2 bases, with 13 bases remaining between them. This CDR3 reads CASSPPRTAYNEQFF. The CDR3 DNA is TGTGCCAGCAGTCCCCCGCGGACAGCCTACAATGAGCAGTTCTTC.

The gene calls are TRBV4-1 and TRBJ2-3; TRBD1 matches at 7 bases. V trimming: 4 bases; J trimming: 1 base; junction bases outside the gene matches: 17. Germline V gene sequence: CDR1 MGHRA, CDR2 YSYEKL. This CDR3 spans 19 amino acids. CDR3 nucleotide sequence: TGCGCCAGCAGCCTCGGGTCACCGTCCGGGACAGCACGCACAGATACGCAGTATTTT. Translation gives CASSLGSPSGTARTDTQYF.

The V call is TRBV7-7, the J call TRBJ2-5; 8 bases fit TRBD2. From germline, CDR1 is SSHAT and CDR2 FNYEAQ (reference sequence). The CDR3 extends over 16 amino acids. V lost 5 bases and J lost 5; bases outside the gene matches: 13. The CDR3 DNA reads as TGTGCCAGCAGCCCACTAAAAGCGGGAGTGTTGGAGACCCAGTACTTC. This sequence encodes CASSPLKAGVLETQYF.

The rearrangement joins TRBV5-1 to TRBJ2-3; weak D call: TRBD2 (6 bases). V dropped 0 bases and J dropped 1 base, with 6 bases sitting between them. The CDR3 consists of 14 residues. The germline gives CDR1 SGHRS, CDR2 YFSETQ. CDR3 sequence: CASSLGGGTDTQYF. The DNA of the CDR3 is TGCGCCAGCAGCTTGGGCGGGGGCACAGATACGCAGTATTTT.

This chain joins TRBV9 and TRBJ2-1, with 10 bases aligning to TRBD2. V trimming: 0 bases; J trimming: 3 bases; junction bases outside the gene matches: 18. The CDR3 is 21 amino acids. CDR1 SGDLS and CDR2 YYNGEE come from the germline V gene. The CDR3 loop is CASSVATPKKNLAGVYNEQFF. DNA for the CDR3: TGTGCCAGCAGCGTAGCTACCCCTAAAAAGAATCTAGCGGGAGTCTACAATGAGCAGTTCTTC.

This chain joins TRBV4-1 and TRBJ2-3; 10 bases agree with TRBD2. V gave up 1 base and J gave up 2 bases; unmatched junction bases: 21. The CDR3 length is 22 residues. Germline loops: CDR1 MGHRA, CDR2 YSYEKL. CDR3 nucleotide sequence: TGCGCCAGCAGCCAAGCATTTACAGCGGAAGTAGCGGGAGGTGGGTCCACAGATACGCAGTATTTT. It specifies CASSQAFTAEVAGGGSTDTQYF.